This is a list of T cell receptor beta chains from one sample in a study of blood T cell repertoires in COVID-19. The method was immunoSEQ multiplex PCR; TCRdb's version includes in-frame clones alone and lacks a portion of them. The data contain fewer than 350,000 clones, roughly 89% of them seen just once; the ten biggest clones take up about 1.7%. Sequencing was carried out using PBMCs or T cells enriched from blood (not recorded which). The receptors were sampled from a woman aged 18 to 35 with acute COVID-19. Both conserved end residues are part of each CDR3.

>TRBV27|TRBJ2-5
CASSRTGVFFETQYF
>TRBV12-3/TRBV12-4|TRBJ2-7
CASSIAGSYEQYF
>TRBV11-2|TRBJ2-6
CASSLAGSGGSGANVLTF
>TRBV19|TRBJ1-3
CASTDRETPRNTIYF
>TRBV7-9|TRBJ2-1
CASSPGLAAAVYNEQFF
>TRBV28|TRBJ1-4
CAGRRATGEKLFF
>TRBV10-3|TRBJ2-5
CAIRPSGSVETQYF
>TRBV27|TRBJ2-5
CASSSRLSGTRQETQYF
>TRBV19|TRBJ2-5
CASKVPGQETQYF
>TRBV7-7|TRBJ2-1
CASSFVPGGGNEQFF
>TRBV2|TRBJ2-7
CASSETGGDYEQYF
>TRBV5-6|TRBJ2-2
CASSLRGWELFF
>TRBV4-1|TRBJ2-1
CASSPGPTGEFF
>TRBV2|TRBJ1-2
CASAPGTAYGYTF
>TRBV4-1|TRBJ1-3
CASSQAAGGGSGNTIYF
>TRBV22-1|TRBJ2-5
CPGSAPSGETQYF
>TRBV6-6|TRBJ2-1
CASRGRGAWEQFF
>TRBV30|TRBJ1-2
CAWRGDSNYGYTF
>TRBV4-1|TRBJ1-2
CASSQPRQTNYGYTF
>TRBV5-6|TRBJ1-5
CASSRTLEARYSNQPQHF
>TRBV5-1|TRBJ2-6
CASSQHQVSGANVLTF
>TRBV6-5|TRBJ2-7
CASSPGTGGHEQYF
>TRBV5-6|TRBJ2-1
CASSFDSNSYNEQFF
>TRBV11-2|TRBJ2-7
CASSPPGLVYEQYF
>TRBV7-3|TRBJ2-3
CASSFSGYTDTQYF
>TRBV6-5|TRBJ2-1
CASKLGPRPQNEQFF
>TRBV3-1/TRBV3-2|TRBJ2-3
CASSQTRTATDTQYF
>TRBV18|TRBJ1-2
CASSPGTGGESYGYTF
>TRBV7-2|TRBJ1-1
CASSPRGNGNTEAFF
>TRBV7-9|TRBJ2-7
CASAGLAGDYYEQYF
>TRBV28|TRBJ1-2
CASSSGQGRGYTF
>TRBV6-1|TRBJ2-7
CASSEAPPGLVVYEQYF
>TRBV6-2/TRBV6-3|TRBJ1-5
CASSYKLRKGNQPQHF
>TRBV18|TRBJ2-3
CASSPISGRGTDTQYF
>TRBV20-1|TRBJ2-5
CSASGGLAGVFQETQYF
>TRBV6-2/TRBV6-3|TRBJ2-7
CASSYSQRNSYEQYF
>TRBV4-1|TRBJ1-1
CASSHTLRQNTEAFF
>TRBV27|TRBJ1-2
CASSLSANYGYTF
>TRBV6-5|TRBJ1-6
CASTPLVSGGSPLHF
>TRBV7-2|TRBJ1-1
CASSPRRIRGGVGTEAFF
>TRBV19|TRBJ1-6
CASNRGTGNSPLHF
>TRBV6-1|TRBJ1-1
CASSEGRSNTEAFF
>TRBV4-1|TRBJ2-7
CASSQGTSGVYEQYF
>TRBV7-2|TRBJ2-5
CASSLTALPGETQYF
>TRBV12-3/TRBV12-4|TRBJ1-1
CASSLGANTEAFF
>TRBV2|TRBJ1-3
CASSSQGYSGNTIYF